These T cell receptor beta chains were read from a single sample in a study of cytomegalovirus exposure and HLA in healthy donors. The repertoire was sequenced with immunoSEQ multiplex PCR; TCRdb's copy has only in-frame clones and lacks some. The table includes over 130,000 clones, about three fifths detected once. The sample was PBMCs. The receptor source for this set is a male donor in good health and CMV-seronegative. Both conserved end residues are part of each CDR3. D genes are given only for firm matches. Size is omitted from some rows. Given values are once, few, many or a class for expanded clones.

V gene	clone size	J gene	D gene	CDR3 protein	CDR3 DNA
TRBV27	.	TRBJ1-2	.	CASREGNYGYTF	TGTGCCAGCAGGGAGGGTAACTATGGCTACACCTTC
TRBV9	.	TRBJ1-1	TRBD1	CASGTGTEAFF	TGTGCCAGCGGGACAGGGACTGAAGCTTTCTTT
TRBV28	.	TRBJ1-2	.	CASSLSEASNYGYTF	TGTGCCAGCAGTTTATCTGAGGCTTCAAACTATGGCTACACCTTC
TRBV7-9	.	TRBJ1-4	.	CASSSLTGNSERLFF	TGTGCCAGCAGCTCACTGACAGGAAACTCCGAAAGACTGTTTTTT
TRBV9	.	TRBJ2-7	.	CASSVVWERGTSYGYEQYF	TGTGCCAGCAGCGTAGTTTGGGAAAGGGGGACCTCTTATGGCTACGAGCAGTACTTC
TRBV5-6	once	TRBJ2-1	TRBD2	CASSPGGFYNEQFF	TGTGCCAGCAGCCCGGGGGGGTTCTACAATGAGCAGTTCTTC
TRBV19	once	TRBJ1-4	.	CASGPGATNEKLFF	TGTGCCAGCGGACCGGGGGCAACTAATGAAAAACTGTTTTTT
TRBV7-2	.	TRBJ2-7	.	CASSLIRVSYEQYF	TGTGCCAGCAGCTTGATCAGGGTTTCCTACGAGCAGTACTTC
TRBV7-9	.	TRBJ1-1	TRBD1	CSSSLTGGRKTEAFF	TGTTCCAGCAGCTTGACAGGGGGTAGAAAAACTGAAGCTTTCTTT
TRBV5-1	.	TRBJ2-3	TRBD2	CASGRLAVGTDTQYF	TGCGCCAGCGGAAGGCTAGCGGTGGGCACAGATACGCAGTATTTT
TRBV9	.	TRBJ1-2	.	CASSGDTPNYGYTF	TGTGCCAGCAGCGGGGACACCCCTAACTATGGCTACACCTTC
TRBV6-1	.	TRBJ1-5	.	CASSASGANQPQHF	TGTGCCAGCAGTGCTTCAGGGGCCAATCAGCCCCAGCATTTT
TRBV7-2	.	TRBJ2-2	TRBD2	CARRLAAGGPTGELFF	TGTGCCCGCCGACTAGCGGCGGGGGGGCCGACCGGGGAGCTGTTTTTT
TRBV7-8	.	TRBJ1-6	TRBD1	CATLLDRGDSPLHF	TGTGCCACCCTACTGGACAGGGGCGATTCACCCCTCCACTTT
TRBV19	.	TRBJ2-5	.	CASSSQGGDEETQYF	TGTGCCAGTAGTTCCCAGGGGGGTGACGAAGAGACCCAGTACTTC
TRBV6-5	few	TRBJ2-2	TRBD1	CASGQGNTGELFF	TGTGCCAGTGGACAGGGGAACACCGGGGAGCTGTTTTTT
TRBV27	few	TRBJ1-2	.	CASSPGHERTNYGYTF	TGTGCCAGCAGCCCGGGACATGAACGAACTAACTATGGCTACACCTTC
TRBV5-1	.	TRBJ2-5	TRBD1	CASSLAPGQGQETQYF	TGCGCCAGCAGCTTGGCCCCGGGACAGGGGCAAGAGACCCAGTACTTC
TRBV7-2	.	TRBJ2-5	.	CASSVQGHQETQYF	TGTGCCAGCAGCGTACAGGGCCACCAAGAGACCCAGTACTTC
TRBV6-1	.	TRBJ2-1	.	CARWGRTGNEQFF	TGTGCCCGCTGGGGCCGGACGGGCAATGAGCAGTTCTTC
TRBV14	.	TRBJ1-5	.	CASSQNPDSFNQPQHF	TGTGCCAGCAGCCAAAATCCGGACAGCTTCAATCAGCCCCAGCATTTT
TRBV5-4	once	TRBJ2-4	.	CASSWWGLGNIQYF	TGTGCCAGCAGCTGGTGGGGGCTGGGAAACATTCAGTACTTC
TRBV9	.	TRBJ2-3	TRBD2	CASSASGGGAGDTQYF	TGTGCCAGCAGCGCTTCGGGCGGGGGGGCGGGGGATACGCAGTATTTT
TRBV7-2	.	TRBJ1-2	TRBD1	CASSSGQDYGYTF	TGTGCCAGCAGCTCTGGACAGGACTATGGCTACACCTTC
TRBV30	.	TRBJ2-7	.	CAWSVQGCEQYF	TGTGCCTGGAGTGTCCAGGGATGCGAGCAGTACTTC
TRBV2	.	TRBJ2-3	.	CASSELASTDTQYF	TGTGCCAGCAGTGAACTAGCGAGCACAGATACGCAGTATTTT
TRBV7-3	.	TRBJ2-7	TRBD1	CASSQRTGTPYEQYF	TGTGCCAGCAGCCAAAGGACAGGGACACCCTACGAGCAGTACTTC
TRBV4-1	once	TRBJ2-1	.	CASSQWFSRSYNEQFF	TGCGCCAGCAGCCAATGGTTCAGTCGTTCGTACAATGAGCAGTTCTTC
TRBV6-5	.	TRBJ1-5	TRBD1	CASSYSGTVNQPQHF	TGTGCCAGCAGTTACTCCGGGACAGTCAATCAGCCCCAGCATTTT
TRBV28	few	TRBJ2-7	TRBD2	CASTRGDHYEQYF	TGTGCCAGCACACGGGGGGATCACTACGAGCAGTACTTC
TRBV7-2	.	TRBJ1-1	.	CASSLIWGDTEAFF	TGTGCCAGCAGCTTAATCTGGGGAGACACTGAAGCTTTCTTT
TRBV4-3	few	TRBJ1-6	.	CASSRARGAAGSPLHF	TGCGCCAGCAGCCGAGCCCGGGGGGCCGCCGGGTCACCCCTCCACTTT
TRBV7-8	once	TRBJ2-1	.	CASSRVVSGRRGEQFF	TGTGCCAGCAGCCGGGTGGTCTCCGGGCGCCGGGGTGAGCAGTTCTTC
TRBV5-6	.	TRBJ2-2	.	CASSLVDRNTGELFF	TGTGCCAGCAGCTTGGTCGACAGGAACACCGGGGAGCTGTTTTTT
TRBV6-5	.	TRBJ2-3	TRBD1	CAAGDSNTDTQYF	TGTGCCGCCGGGGACAGCAACACAGATACGCAGTATTTT